This note documents a single TCR beta chain sequence. The antigen is undetermined. This specimen belongs to a study of T cell responses to AZD1222 COVID-19 vaccine. Study background: Researchers grouped second doses given at about 4 or about 12 weeks into one pool. Study findings and constraints: No day 14 peak samples; only post-peak repertoires were characterized. Just a handful of AZD1222 recipients tested seropositive at baseline. Among the donors, most were white British and more were female, and clonal diversity was possibly underestimated.

Method: immunoSEQ multiplex PCR; TCRdb's copy keeps in-frame clones and lacks some. Of 100,000 to 150,000 clones in the sample, about nine tenths were seen once. Trimming took 1 base from V and 5 from J, leaving 13 bases between them. Germline CDR1 reads SGHKS; CDR2 reads YYEKEE (reference sequence). This CDR3 is built from 15 residues. The sequence came from an adult in good health. The specimen was peripheral blood, collected on day 0 of AZD1222 vaccination. The chain links TRBV5-5 to TRBJ2-1; weak D call: TRBD2 (5 bases). CDR3 nucleotide sequence: TGTGCCAGCAGCTTGTTGCCTAGCTCGAACAATGAGCAGTTCTTC. This codes for CASSLLPSSNNEQFF.